Each of the 24 T cell receptor beta chains below was sequenced from the same sample in a study of CD8+CD57+ T cells in acquired aplastic anemia. CDR3 and TCR beta VDJ profiling relied on genomic DNA as the template. TCRdb itself ran the reads through MiXCR, one entry per CDR3 protein. This table has about 210,000 distinct CDR3 sequences, around 60% appearing once. Source material: sorted CD4+, CD8+, or CD8+CD57+ T cells (not recorded which) from PBMCs. These TCRs come from a human donor in good health.

A single count supports this clonotype. This sequence joins TRBV10-3 and TRBJ2-5; D could derive from TRBD1 or TRBD2 (5 bases each). Trimming cost V 6 bases and J 4 bases, with 12 bases left between them. The CDR3 extends over 13 amino acids. Germline V lookup: CDR1 ENHRY, CDR2 SYGVKD. The CDR3 spells CAISFSGTETQYF. CDR3 nucleotide sequence: TGTGCCATCAGCTTCTCCGGGACAGAGACCCAGTACTTC.

The chain combines TRBV5-1 with TRBJ1-6; weak D call: TRBD1 (5 bases). Germline values: CDR1 SGHRS, CDR2 YFSETQ. The CDR3 has 15 amino acids. Trimming stripped 1 base from V and 8 bases from J, with 13 bases between. This chain's CDR3 is CASSLSVQGDSPLHF. CDR3 nucleotides: TGCGCCAGCAGCTTGTCGGTGCAGGGTGATTCACCCCTCCACTTT.

V is TRBV20-1 and J is TRBJ1-5; no firm D call. Germline CDR1 DFQATT, CDR2 SNEGSKA (reference sequence). With 0 bases removed from V and 2 bases from J, the gap between germline ends came to 17 bases. The CDR3 is 17 residues long. CDR3 region: CSAREEWQALGNQPQHF. The CDR3 bases are TGCAGTGCTAGAGAGGAGTGGCAGGCCCTCGGCAATCAGCCCCAGCATTTT.

This rearrangement joins TRBV29-1 to TRBJ2-7; TRBD1 agrees at 9 bases. The length of the CDR3 is 12 residues. CDR1 and CDR2 from the germline V gene are SQVTM and ANQGSEA. V lost 3 bases and J lost 3; bases outside the gene matches: 0. In nucleotides, the CDR3 is TGCAGCGTTGAGACAGGGGGCTACGAGCAGTACTTC. Protein product: CSVETGGYEQYF.

The genes are TRBV5-5 and TRBJ2-1; D is perhaps TRBD1 (9 bases). This CDR3 has 18 residues. Germline V gene sequence: CDR1 SGHKS, CDR2 YYEKEE (reference sequence). The V gene lost 4 bases and the J gene lost 3 bases, with 23 bases spanning the gap. CDR3 nucleotide sequence: TGTGCCAGCAGCGCCGGGACAGGGCTAGCGGGCCACTACAATGAGCAGTTCTTC. This codes for CASSAGTGLAGHYNEQFF.

This clonotype came up a few times. The chain has TRBV7-8 and TRBJ2-5; 7 bases fit TRBD1. CDR3 length: 14 amino acids. Germline CDR1 is SGHVS and CDR2 is FQNEAQ. V trimming: 1 base; J trimming: 2 bases; junction bases outside the gene matches: 1. The CDR3, as DNA: TGTGCCAGCAGCTTAGGGACAGGACAAGAGACCCAGTACTTC. The encoded protein is CASSLGTGQETQYF.

V is TRBV5-1 and J is TRBJ2-7, with 9 bases that match TRBD1. Germline V gene data show CDR1 as SGHRS and CDR2 as YFSETQ. J was trimmed by 5 bases and V by 4 bases; bases with no gene match: 7. The CDR3 contains 14 residues. Written as DNA, the CDR3 is TGCGCCAGCAGCCCGGAGGACAGGGGAAACGAGCAGTACTTC. Translated, it gives CASSPEDRGNEQYF.

This clonotype was counted many times. This sequence joins TRBV2 and TRBJ2-1; 7 bases are shared with TRBD1. The CDR3 runs to 13 residues. V lost 6 bases, J lost 5 bases, and 4 bases stayed unmatched. CDR1 and CDR2 from the germline V gene are SNHLY and FYNNEI. CDR3 DNA: TGTGCCAGCAGCCTCGGGACAGACAATGAGCAGTTCTTC. Its translation is CASSLGTDNEQFF.

This clonotype was detected once. This chain connects TRBV24-1 to TRBJ2-5; D assignment may be TRBD1 or TRBD2 (5 bases each). V lost 1 base to trimming and J lost 0 bases, with 8 bases between them. From germline, CDR1 is KGHDR and CDR2 SFDVKD. The CDR3 length is 15 residues. CDR3 bases: TGTGCCACCAGTGATTTTAGAGGGGACCAAGAGACCCAGTACTTC. The encoded protein is CATSDFRGDQETQYF.

The chain is built from TRBV15 and TRBJ2-7; D unclear. V was pared by 1 base and J by 7 bases, with 8 bases between. CDR3 length: 12 amino acids. From germline, CDR1 is LNHNV and CDR2 YYDKDF (reference sequence). The CDR3 DNA reads TGTGCCACCAGCAGAGCCGGTTTTGAGCAGTACTTC. This gives the protein CATSRAGFEQYF.

The rearrangement links TRBV10-3 to TRBJ1-2; D is unclear. With 2 bases removed from V and 6 bases from J, the gap between germline ends came to 16 bases. Germline values: CDR1 ENHRY, CDR2 SYGVKD. The CDR3 is 15 amino acids. The CDR3 nucleotides are TGTGCCATCAGTGAGCGCGCCAATCGCGTGGATGGCTACACCTTC. This sequence encodes CAISERANRVDGYTF.

This clonotype was counted many times. V is TRBV4-1 and J is TRBJ1-4; possibly TRBD1 for D (5 bases). CDR3 length equals 13 residues. Trimming cost V 0 bases and J 15 bases, with 14 bases left between them. Germline lookup yields CDR1 MGHRA and CDR2 YSYEKL. CDR3 amino acids: CASSQETLGAMFF. CDR3 bases: TGCGCCAGCAGCCAAGAAACTCTCGGGGCCATGTTTTTT.

This clonotype was observed a single time. The chain has TRBV7-8 and TRBJ2-1; 8 nucleotides line up with TRBD2. The germline V gene encodes CDR1 SGHVS and CDR2 FQNEAQ. The V gene end was trimmed by 5 bases and the J gene end by 6 bases; junction bases not matched to a gene: 9. The CDR3 runs 15 residues. The CDR3 coding sequence is TGTGCCAGCAGCCCACGGGGCGGGGGGCGCAATGAGCAGTTCTTC. Residues: CASSPRGGGRNEQFF.

This clonotype occurred many times. The V and J genes are TRBV12-3 or TRBV12-4 and TRBJ1-4; 8 bases agree with TRBD1. J gave up 13 bases and V 5 bases, and 15 bases lay outside the gene matches. This CDR3 has 15 amino acids. DNA for the CDR3: TGTGCCAGCAGTCGGGACAGGATTGCTCCCGTTGGACTGTTTTTT. Encoded protein: CASSRDRIAPVGLFF.

V is TRBV20-1 and J is TRBJ2-3; 10 bases are a match to TRBD2. V lost 4 bases to trimming and J lost 7 bases; unmatched junction nucleotides: 8. CDR3 length: 14 amino acids. Germline values: CDR1 DFQATT, CDR2 SNEGSKA (reference sequence). CDR3 amino acids: CSAKSSGRANTQYF. As DNA, the CDR3 is TGCAGTGCTAAATCCAGCGGGAGGGCAAATACGCAGTATTTT.

The chain employs TRBV29-1 and TRBJ2-3; 8 nucleotides agree with TRBD1. Germline CDR1 SQVTM, CDR2 ANQGSEA. The CDR3 extends over 14 amino acids. CDR3 nucleotides: TGCAGTGCTGAAGGGACAGGAAACACAGATACGCAGTATTTT. Its translation: CSAEGTGNTDTQYF.

The genes are TRBV2 and TRBJ1-5, with D hard to call. This CDR3 spans 16 amino acids. V was clipped by 9 bases and J by 5 bases, with 23 bases between them. The germline V gene has CDR1 SNHLY and CDR2 FYNNEI. CDR3: CASEEFCVSAYQPQHF. DNA for the CDR3: TGTGCCAGTGAAGAATTCTGTGTATCGGCGTATCAGCCCCAGCATTTT.

This clonotype was seen repeatedly, ten times or more. The rearrangement links TRBV7-9 to TRBJ2-1; 8 bases line up with TRBD2. The V gene's germline CDR1 is SEHNR and CDR2 FQNEAQ (reference sequence). After removal of 5 bases from V and 2 bases from J, the junction contained 11 bases not matched to a gene. CDR3 length: 17 amino acids. CDR3 protein: CASSPTRTSSPYNEQFF. CDR3 nucleotide sequence: TGTGCCAGCAGCCCCACCAGGACTAGCTCCCCCTACAATGAGCAGTTCTTC.

This clonotype has at least ten counts. This sequence joins TRBV9 and TRBJ1-1, with a weak D call TRBD1 (6 bases). CDR3 size: 15 residues. In germline, CDR1 is SGDLS, CDR2 YYNGEE. Trimming shortened V by 0 bases and J by 2 bases, and 11 bases separated the two germline ends. CDR3 coding DNA: TGTGCCAGCAGCGTAGTTGAGGGGACAAACACTGAAGCTTTCTTT. Its translation: CASSVVEGTNTEAFF.

The J gene is TRBJ2-5, the V gene TRBV20-1; 10 bases match TRBD1. The ends lost 4 bases at V and 5 bases at J; junction bases unmatched: 7. This CDR3 contains 14 residues. Germline V gene lookup returns CDR1 DFQATT and CDR2 SNEGSKA (reference sequence). The CDR3 is CSAMPGQGYETQYF. The CDR3 bases are TGCAGTGCTATGCCGGGACAGGGGTACGAGACCCAGTACTTC.

The sample holds many counts of this clonotype. The genes are TRBV24-1 and TRBJ2-3; tentatively, D is TRBD1 (6 bases). Trimming took 3 bases from V and 3 from J, leaving 12 bases between them. CDR1 is KGHDR, CDR2 SFDVKD, per germline. This CDR3 has 15 residues. Here the CDR3 reads CATSDPQGLTDTQYF. CDR3 coding DNA: TGTGCCACCAGTGATCCCCAGGGGTTGACAGATACGCAGTATTTT.

This clonotype appeared once. CDR3 bases: TGTGCCAGCAGGGGTTCAGGTCAATCTAGCACAGATACGCAGTATTTT. Encoded protein: CASRGSGQSSTDTQYF. The genes are TRBV2 and TRBJ2-3; D is undetermined. CDR1 is SNHLY and CDR2 is FYNNEI in the germline V gene. The germline V and J ends were trimmed by 6 bases and 0 bases, with 16 bases remaining between them. The CDR3 totals 16 residues. The complete variable domain, with remaining parts taken from reference TRBV2 and TRBJ2-3, reads EPEVTQTPSHQVTQMGQEVILRCVPISNHLYFYWYRQILGQKVEFLVSFYNNEISEKSEIFDDQFSVERPDGSNFTLKIRSTKLEDSAMYFCASRGSGQSSTDTQYFGPGTRLTVL.

In this sample, this clonotype turned up many times. The gene calls are TRBV4-1 and TRBJ2-3, with D maybe TRBD2 (5 bases). There are 16 residues in the CDR3. Trimming removed 0 bases from V and 3 bases from J, with 13 bases in between. The germline CDR1 and CDR2 sequences are MGHRA and YSYEKL. CDR3 in amino acids: CASSQDLGGWTDTQYF. The CDR3 DNA follows: TGCGCCAGCAGCCAAGATCTCGGCGGGTGGACAGATACGCAGTATTTT.

This chain links TRBV15 with TRBJ2-1; 8 bases are shared with TRBD2. The CDR3 loop spans 15 amino acids. Per germline, CDR1 LNHNV and CDR2 YYDKDF (reference sequence). V lost 8 bases, J lost 4 bases, and 10 bases stayed unmatched. The CDR3 DNA sequence: TGTGCCACCCGTTCCGGGACTAGTGATTACAATGAGCAGTTCTTC. Its protein is CATRSGTSDYNEQFF. Supplemented by reference TRBV15 and TRBJ2-1, the full variable domain reads DAMVIQNPRYQVTQFGKPVTLSCSQTLNHNVMYWYQQKSSQAPKLLFHYYDKDFNNEADTPDNFQSRRPNTSFCFLDIRSPGLGDTAMYLCATRSGTSDYNEQFFGPGTRLTVL.